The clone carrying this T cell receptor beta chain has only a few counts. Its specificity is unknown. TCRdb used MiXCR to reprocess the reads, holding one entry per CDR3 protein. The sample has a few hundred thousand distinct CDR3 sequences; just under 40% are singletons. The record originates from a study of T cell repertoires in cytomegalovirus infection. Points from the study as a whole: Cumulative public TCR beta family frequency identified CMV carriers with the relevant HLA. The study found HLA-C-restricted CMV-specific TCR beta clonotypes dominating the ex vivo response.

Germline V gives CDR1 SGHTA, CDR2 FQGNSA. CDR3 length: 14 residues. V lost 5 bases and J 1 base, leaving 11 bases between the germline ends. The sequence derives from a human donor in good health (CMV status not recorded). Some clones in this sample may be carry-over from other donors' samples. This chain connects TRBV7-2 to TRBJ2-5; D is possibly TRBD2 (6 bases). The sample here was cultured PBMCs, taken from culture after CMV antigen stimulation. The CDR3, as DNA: TGTGCCAGCAGCGCGCGGGGCCGCCAAGAGACCCAGTACTTC. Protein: CASSARGRQETQYF.